The present T cell receptor beta chain was sequenced within a study of cytomegalovirus exposure and HLA in healthy donors. A remark on this clone: Its antigen is unidentified.

Method: immunoSEQ multiplex PCR; TCRdb's copy keeps in-frame clones and lacks some. The data show under 350,000 clones, just over 85% seen once. General study points: Rarity held for most TCR sequences, but there were some public TCRs that occurred in many donors.

The CDR3 length is 15 residues. In germline, CDR1 is MDHEN, CDR2 SYDVKM. The V end lost 4 bases, the J end lost 0 bases, and 7 bases lay between the germline ends. The TCR sequence derives from a woman between 18 and 30 years old in good health and CMV-seronegative. The chain recombines TRBV28 with TRBJ1-6, with no clear D. The sample was PBMCs. The CDR3 nucleotides read TGTGCCAGCAGTTCCCCGAGCTCCTATAATTCACCCCTCCACTTT. Translating gives CASSSPSSYNSPLHF. The full variable domain, rest sourced from reference TRBV28 and TRBJ1-6, is DVKVTQSSRYLVKRTGEKVFLECVQDMDHENMFWYRQDPGLGLRLIYFSYDVKMKEKGDIPEGYSVSREKKERFSLILESASTNQTSMYLCASSSPSSYNSPLHFGNGTRLTVT.